Listed here are 28 T cell receptor beta chains from one sample, sequenced in a study of blood T cell repertoires in COVID-19. TCRdb's table, derived via immunoSEQ multiplex PCR, lists solely in-frame clones and lacks some. The table has about 330,000 clones, 65% to 90% seen once; the top ten hold roughly 7.8%. The sample taken for sequencing was peripheral blood. Receptor source: a human donor in a cohort sampled during active COVID-19.

This chain uses TRBV5-4 with TRBJ2-2; maybe TRBD2 (6 bases). Germline CDR1 SGHNT, CDR2 YYREEE (reference sequence). The length of the CDR3 is 15 residues. With 4 bases removed from V and 5 bases from J, the gap between germline ends came to 15 bases. In nucleotides, the CDR3 is TGTGCCAGCAGCCCGAGACTAGGCGGGACCGGGGAGCTGTTTTTT. It yields the protein CASSPRLGGTGELFF.

The CDR3 spells CASSLNSGGENIQYF. For the CDR3, the DNA is TGTGCCAGCAGCTTAAATAGCGGGGGGGAAAACATTCAGTACTTC. The chain is built from TRBV7-2 and TRBJ2-4, with 11 nucleotides matching TRBD2. This CDR3 spans 15 amino acids. The germline gives CDR1 SGHTA, CDR2 FQGNSA. The junction had 2 bases not matched to a gene; V was cut back by 2 bases and J by 5 bases.

CDR3 bases: TGTGCCACCAGCAGAGGGTCTACGACGACTGGCAGAGATACGCAGTATTTT. Protein product: CATSRGSTTTGRDTQYF. The chain links TRBV15 to TRBJ2-3; D gene ambiguous. V lost 1 base to trimming and J lost 5 bases, with 19 bases between them. This CDR3 has 17 amino acids. In germline, CDR1 is LNHNV, CDR2 YYDKDF (reference sequence).

This clone was observed a single time. V and J are TRBV24-1 and TRBJ2-1; TRBD1 matches 8 bases. V was clipped by 4 bases and J by 3 bases; unmatched bases: 7. CDR1 is KGHDR and CDR2 is SFDVKD in the germline V gene. This CDR3 has 16 amino acids. Written as DNA, the CDR3 is TGTGCCACCAGTGACCGGACAGGGCGTGACTACAATGAGCAGTTCTTC. This codes for CATSDRTGRDYNEQFF.

The chain carries TRBV11-2 and TRBJ1-1, with D possibly matching TRBD1 (5 bases). The CDR3 length is 15 residues. V gave up 1 base and J gave up 2 bases, with 11 bases separating them. From germline, CDR1 is SGHAT and CDR2 FQNNGV. The CDR3 sequence is CASSLGWGTNTEAFF. In DNA, the CDR3 is TGTGCCAGCAGCTTAGGGTGGGGGACTAACACTGAAGCTTTCTTT.

The CDR3 region has the DNA TGTGCCAGCAGTGACGGACTAAACTCTGGAAACACCATATATTTT. Amino acids: CASSDGLNSGNTIYF. The chain couples TRBV6-1 to TRBJ1-3; D not resolved. V was clipped by 3 bases and J by 0 bases, with 9 bases between them. Germline V CDR1 and CDR2: MNHNS, SASEGT. CDR3 length: 15 amino acids.

This clone was detected only once. This chain uses TRBV4-2 with TRBJ2-2, with 10 bases lining up with TRBD2. The CDR3 runs 16 residues. From germline, CDR1 is LGHNA and CDR2 YNFKEQ. V shed 4 bases and J 3 bases; nucleotides not matched to a gene: 5. CDR3 bases: TGTGCCAGCAGCCCCCGAAGCGGGGGGGACACCGGGGAGCTGTTTTTT. This sequence encodes CASSPRSGGDTGELFF.

This chain joins TRBV18 and TRBJ1-6; D not resolved. The CDR3 consists of 13 residues. Trimming took 4 bases from V and 10 from J, leaving 11 bases between them. CDR1 and CDR2 from the germline V gene are KGHSH and LQKENI. DNA for the CDR3: TGTGCCAGCTCACAGCAGGAGGGCTCACCCCTCCACTTT. Residues: CASSQQEGSPLHF.

The chain has TRBV2 and TRBJ1-4, with D unclear. The V and J ends lost 4 bases and 0 bases respectively, with 9 bases between them. CDR3 length: 15 residues. Germline CDR1 reads SNHLY; CDR2 reads FYNNEI. The CDR3 coding sequence is TGTGCCAGCAGTGGGGGAGTTGCAACTAATGAAAAACTGTTTTTT. This sequence encodes CASSGGVATNEKLFF.

This chain connects TRBV7-9 to TRBJ1-4; D uncertain. The CDR3 loop spans 13 amino acids. CDR1 and CDR2 (germline): SEHNR, FQNEAQ (reference sequence). With 5 bases removed from V and 0 bases from J, the gap between germline ends came to 4 bases. The CDR3 DNA follows: TGTGCCAGCAGCCCCTCAACTAATGAAAAACTGTTTTTT. This translates into CASSPSTNEKLFF.

The chain combines TRBV4-1 with TRBJ1-2; tentatively, D is TRBD1 (6 bases). V lost 1 base, J lost 3 bases, and 15 bases lay in between. Germline V gene data show CDR1 as MGHRA and CDR2 as YSYEKL. The CDR3 consists of 16 residues. The CDR3 DNA sequence: TGCGCCAGCAGCCAAGCCCCAGGGGTGGCGGACTATGGCTACACCTTC. Encoded protein: CASSQAPGVADYGYTF.

The V gene is TRBV4-1, the J gene TRBJ2-3; D unclear. Trimming shortened V by 2 bases and J by 12 bases, and 18 bases separated the two germline ends. The CDR3 covers 14 residues. Germline V lookup: CDR1 MGHRA, CDR2 YSYEKL. The CDR3 DNA sequence: TGCGCCAGCAGCCAACAAGAGGTGGCTACCGAACAGTATTTT. This codes for CASSQQEVATEQYF.

The CDR3 DNA sequence: TGTGCCAGTAGTACCCGGGGACAGGGGCCCACCGGGGAGCTGTTTTTT. Its protein product is CASSTRGQGPTGELFF. The gene calls are TRBV19 and TRBJ2-2, with 10 nucleotides matching TRBD1. J lost 4 bases, V lost 4 bases, and 6 bases had no gene match. Germline CDR1 reads LNHDA; CDR2 reads SQIVND (reference sequence). This CDR3 is built from 16 residues.

The chain uses TRBV2 and TRBJ1-2; D may be TRBD1 (6 bases). The ends were cut back, 2 bases at V and 8 bases at J, with 15 bases in the middle. Germline V gives CDR1 SNHLY, CDR2 FYNNEI. This CDR3 spans 14 amino acids. This chain's CDR3 is CASSERGRDRGYTF. In DNA, the CDR3 is TGTGCCAGCAGTGAAAGGGGGAGGGACCGAGGCTACACCTTC.

This clone was recorded only once. The J gene is TRBJ2-5, the V gene TRBV29-1; 8 bases map to TRBD2. The germline V gene encodes CDR1 SQVTM and CDR2 ANQGSEA. The CDR3 length is 16 residues. The ends lost 7 bases at V and 5 bases at J; junction bases unmatched: 18. This chain's CDR3 is CSGVRLRVGGAETQYF. The CDR3 DNA reads TGCAGCGGGGTCAGGTTGCGTGTCGGGGGGGCTGAGACCCAGTACTTC.

The rearrangement uses TRBV27 and TRBJ1-1; D perhaps matches TRBD1 (5 bases). Germline V gene data show CDR1 as MNHEY and CDR2 as SMNVEV (reference sequence). Trimming left V 2 bases short and J 3 bases short, with 13 bases between. This CDR3 region has 15 residues. CDR3 sequence: CASSLTTALYTEAFF. The CDR3 nucleotides are TGTGCCAGCAGTTTAACGACAGCGTTGTACACTGAAGCTTTCTTT.

The DNA of the CDR3 is TGTGCCAGCAGCCCAACGACAGGGGGCTACGAGCAGTACTTC. It specifies CASSPTTGGYEQYF. V usage is TRBV5-6 and J usage is TRBJ2-7; TRBD1 matches 9 bases. This CDR3 spans 14 amino acids. J was trimmed by 3 bases and V by 4 bases; bases with no gene match: 5. CDR1 and CDR2 (germline): SGHDT, YYEEEE.

The rearrangement uses TRBV15 and TRBJ1-5; D unclear. Trimming removed 0 bases from V and 0 bases from J, with 6 bases in between. The CDR3 is made up of 15 amino acids. Germline CDR1 LNHNV, CDR2 YYDKDF (reference sequence). The CDR3 spells CATSRDSSSNQPQHF. CDR3 sequence (DNA): TGTGCCACCAGCAGAGATAGCTCTAGCAATCAGCCCCAGCATTTT.

This clone was observed many times. The chain is built from TRBV19 and TRBJ1-2, with TRBD1 matching over 7 bases. V shed 6 bases and J 5 bases; nucleotides not matched to a gene: 9. Germline V gene lookup returns CDR1 LNHDA and CDR2 SQIVND (reference sequence). The CDR3 length is 14 residues. DNA of the CDR3: TGTGCCAGTAGCAGAACAGGGGAGAGTTATGGCTACACCTTC. Protein: CASSRTGESYGYTF.

This rearrangement joins TRBV5-1 to TRBJ2-3; D is unclear. Deletions cut 2 bases from V and 5 bases from J, with 12 bases between. In germline, CDR1 is SGHRS, CDR2 YFSETQ. The CDR3 is 14 residues long. The CDR3 region is CASSFKEILDTQYF. The CDR3 nucleotides read TGCGCCAGCAGCTTCAAGGAGATCTTAGATACGCAGTATTTT. Full variable domain (missing parts from reference TRBV5-1 and TRBJ2-3): KAGVTQTPRYLIKTRGQQVTLSCSPISGHRSVSWYQQTPGQGLQFLFEYFSETQRNKGNFPGRFSGRQFSNSRSEMNVSTLELGDSALYLCASSFKEILDTQYFGPGTRLTVL.

The J gene is TRBJ1-2, the V gene TRBV4-1; D gene uncertain. V lost 0 bases, J lost 2 bases, and 10 bases lay in between. This CDR3 contains 15 residues. From germline, CDR1 is MGHRA and CDR2 YSYEKL. Written as DNA, the CDR3 is TGCGCCAGCAGCCAAGATGGCGCGGGGAACTATGGCTACACCTTC. Encoded protein: CASSQDGAGNYGYTF.

The genes are TRBV15 and TRBJ1-6; D is unclear. Per the germline V gene, CDR1 is LNHNV and CDR2 is YYDKDF (reference sequence). Deletions cut 4 bases from V and 8 bases from J, with 9 bases between. The CDR3 is 13 residues long. Here the CDR3 reads CATSKEADSPLHF. The CDR3 bases are TGTGCCACCAGCAAAGAGGCTGATTCACCCCTCCACTTT.

The chain couples TRBV6-5 to TRBJ1-2; D possibly corresponds to TRBD1 (5 bases). V was trimmed by 7 bases and J by 8 bases, leaving 20 bases between them. CDR3 length: 14 amino acids. CDR1 and CDR2 from the germline V gene are MNHEY and SVGAGI. CDR3 nucleotides: TGTGCCAGCATGAAAGGCAGGGAGGTGGGCGGCTACACCTTC. Amino acid sequence: CASMKGREVGGYTF.

This chain connects TRBV27 to TRBJ1-6; D is perhaps TRBD1 (5 bases). The CDR3 spans 15 residues. V lost 2 bases and J 5 bases, leaving 10 bases between the germline ends. Germline V lookup: CDR1 MNHEY, CDR2 SMNVEV (reference sequence). The CDR3 loop reads CASSLGGANNSPLHF. CDR3 nucleotide sequence: TGTGCCAGCAGTTTAGGAGGGGCCAATAATTCACCCCTCCACTTT.

The chain employs TRBV5-1 and TRBJ2-7, with TRBD1 matching over 10 bases. V lost 4 bases, J lost 3 bases, and 10 bases stayed unmatched. CDR1 and CDR2 (germline): SGHRS, YFSETQ. The CDR3 extends over 16 amino acids. The CDR3, as DNA: TGCGCCAGCAGCGGGTTTGGGGACAGGGGTGGCTACGAGCAGTACTTC. The encoded protein is CASSGFGDRGGYEQYF.

This clone was seen more than once but under ten times. The chain joins TRBV6-5 to TRBJ2-3; possible D gene TRBD1, 5 bases. Between the trimmed V and J ends, which lost 6 bases and 6 bases, there was a span of 10 bases. This CDR3 has 12 amino acids. Germline-derived CDR1 and CDR2 are MNHEY and SVGAGI. CDR3 DNA: TGTGCCAGCAGGGAGACAGTTGATACGCAGTATTTT. Protein: CASRETVDTQYF.

CDR3 sequence: CASSLARTYQPQHF. CDR3 in DNA: TGTGCCAGCAGCTTGGCCAGGACATATCAGCCCCAGCATTTT. This rearrangement joins TRBV5-6 to TRBJ1-5, with a weak D call TRBD1 (5 bases). This CDR3 is built from 14 residues. The V gene lost 0 bases and the J gene lost 5 bases, with 9 bases spanning the gap. Germline CDR1 is SGHDT and CDR2 is YYEEEE.

The chain is built from TRBV27 and TRBJ2-5, with a possible D match to TRBD1 (6 bases). V lost 6 bases to trimming and J lost 7 bases, with 24 bases between them. This CDR3 spans 16 amino acids. The germline gives CDR1 MNHEY, CDR2 SMNVEV (reference sequence). The CDR3 loop reads CASRRTAGTPLGTQYF. CDR3 coding DNA: TGTGCCAGCAGAAGAACCGCCGGGACACCCTTAGGGACCCAGTACTTC.